This entry lists 23 T cell receptor beta chains sequenced from one sample in a study of T cells in Graves' hyperthyroidism and ophthalmopathy. TCR beta CDR3 region amplification was performed from RNA transcripts. The TCR CDR3 first-round RT-PCR relied on the HTBI primer set. TCRdb used MiXCR to reprocess the multiplex PCR reads, holding one entry per CDR3 protein. The sample holds 500,000 to 750,000 distinct CDR3 sequences, just over 45% seen once. Specimen: peripheral blood or thyroid tissue (not recorded which). These TCRs come from a woman between 18 and 30 years old with Graves' hyperthyroidism.

This sequence joins TRBV20-1 and TRBJ2-1; D gene uncertain. The CDR3 is 15 residues long. Germline lookup yields CDR1 DFQATT and CDR2 SNEGSKA (reference sequence). V was clipped by 5 bases and J by 1 base, with 15 bases between them. The CDR3 spells CSAHKPILSYNEQFF. As DNA, the CDR3 is TGCAGTGCTCACAAGCCCATCCTTTCCTACAATGAGCAGTTCTTC.

The sample holds many counts of this clonotype. CDR3 in amino acids: CASSQDLQAKRNSPLHF. The CDR3 nucleotides read TGTGCCAGCAGCCAAGATCTGCAGGCAAAGAGGAATTCACCCCTCCACTTT. This chain links TRBV4-2 with TRBJ1-6; D call uncertain. The V and J ends lost 0 bases and 7 bases respectively, with 16 bases between them. This CDR3 contains 17 residues. CDR1 is LGHNA, CDR2 YNFKEQ, per germline.

At least ten counts were recorded for this clonotype. The rearrangement links TRBV5-8 to TRBJ2-7; weak D call: TRBD2 (6 bases). CDR1 is SGHTS and CDR2 is YDEGEE in the germline V gene. This CDR3 contains 16 residues. The V and J ends lost 4 bases and 5 bases respectively, with 22 bases between them. CDR3 nucleotide sequence: TGTGCCAGCAGCCGTGGGTCACGGGAGTCGTTCGACGAGCAGTACTTC. As protein: CASSRGSRESFDEQYF.

This clonotype has only a few counts. V gene TRBV14 combines with J gene TRBJ1-3, with 7 bases that match TRBD1. CDR1 is SGHDN, CDR2 FVKESK, per germline. V lost 4 bases and J lost 10; bases outside the gene matches: 10. CDR3 length: 14 amino acids. The CDR3 DNA is TGTGCCAGCAGCCCAACGAGGGGGCTGAGTACCATATATTTT. Its translation is CASSPTRGLSTIYF.

This clonotype was detected ten times or more. This sequence joins TRBV20-1 and TRBJ1-5; 7 nucleotides agree with TRBD1. The V and J ends lost 6 bases and 2 bases, in that order; junction bases with no gene match: 10. Germline values: CDR1 DFQATT, CDR2 SNEGSKA (reference sequence). The CDR3 sequence is 15 residues long. The CDR3, as DNA: TGCAGTGCCGGCTCCAGGGGGGGGGGCAATCAGCCCCAGCATTTT. This sequence encodes CSAGSRGGGNQPQHF.

This clonotype was recorded many times. This chain uses TRBV19 with TRBJ2-7, with 7 bases lining up with TRBD2. The CDR3 totals 15 residues. V was clipped by 3 bases and J by 3 bases; unmatched bases: 8. CDR1 is LNHDA, CDR2 SQIVND, per germline (reference sequence). The CDR3 DNA reads TGTGCCAGTAGTATGGGTTTAGGACTAGTCTACGAGCAGTACTTC. This sequence encodes CASSMGLGLVYEQYF. The complete variable domain, with remaining parts taken from reference TRBV19 and TRBJ2-7, reads DGGITQSPKYLFRKEGQNVTLSCEQNLNHDAMYWYRQDPGQGLRLIYYSQIVNDFQKGDIAEGYSVSREKKESFPLTVTSAQKNPTAFYLCASSMGLGLVYEQYFGPGTRLTVT.

This clonotype was observed once. This likely comes from a read error, as the CDR3 has no conserved phenylalanine or tryptophan at its end. V and J are TRBV4-2 and TRBJ1-5; D call uncertain. Trimming removed 1 base at V and 1 base at J, with 8 bases between. CDR3 length: 15 amino acids. Germline V gives CDR1 LGHNA, CDR2 YNFKEQ. CDR3 nucleotide sequence: TGTGCCAGCAGCCAAGCCGTTCGGAGCAATCAGCCCCAGCATTTA. Translating gives CASSQAVRSNQPQHL.

This clonotype was counted at least ten times. This rearrangement joins TRBV20-1 to TRBJ2-5; possibly TRBD2 for D (6 bases). The CDR3 runs to 13 residues. Per the germline V gene, CDR1 is DFQATT and CDR2 is SNEGSKA (reference sequence). V gave up 7 bases and J gave up 1 base, with 13 bases separating them. The CDR3 spells CSGYGGGQETQYF. CDR3 bases: TGCAGTGGTTATGGGGGAGGCCAAGAGACCCAGTACTTC.

In its sample, this clonotype was seen many times. The chain has TRBV29-1 and TRBJ2-3, with 9 bases identical to TRBD2. The ends lost 5 bases at V and 2 bases at J; junction bases unmatched: 14. Germline lookup yields CDR1 SQVTM and CDR2 ANQGSEA. The CDR3 is made up of 17 amino acids. Written as DNA, the CDR3 is TGCAGCGTTTGGCCATACTCGGAGCGGGAGGTCACAGATACGCAGTATTTT. This translates into CSVWPYSEREVTDTQYF.

This clonotype was recorded at least ten times. The rearrangement uses TRBV7-3 and TRBJ1-1; D perhaps matches TRBD1 (6 bases). This CDR3 has 14 amino acids. The V end lost 5 bases, the J end lost 3 bases, and 13 bases lay between the germline ends. Germline assignment: CDR1 SGHTA and CDR2 FQGTGA. In nucleotides, the CDR3 is TGTGCCAGCAGCCACAGGGTTGGGGACACTGAAGCTTTCTTT. This gives the protein CASSHRVGDTEAFF.

Comment on this clonotype: Germline is not matched at one junction end, which may reflect a read error. The V and J genes are TRBV5-4 and TRBJ2-5; D unclear. The CDR3 has 14 amino acids. The germline gives CDR1 SGHNT, CDR2 YYREEE (reference sequence). The CDR3 DNA reads TGTGCCAGCTCACCTCCCGGGCTTCAAGAGGCCCAGTACTTC. This gives the protein CASSPPGLQEAQYF.

The chain links TRBV12-3 or TRBV12-4 to TRBJ2-7, with D unresolved. The V gene lost 8 bases and the J gene lost 2 bases, with 13 bases spanning the gap. The CDR3 consists of 13 residues. The chain's CDR3 is CASGLRPAYEQYF. CDR3 nucleotide sequence: TGTGCCAGCGGCTTAAGGCCTGCCTACGAGCAGTACTTC.

J is TRBJ1-4 and V is TRBV12-3 or TRBV12-4; possibly TRBD1 for D (5 bases). The CDR3 is 13 amino acids. Trimming left V 6 bases short and J 5 bases short, with 10 bases between. The CDR3 region is CASSSGHNEKLFF. DNA of the CDR3: TGTGCCAGCAGCTCCGGACACAATGAAAAACTGTTTTTT.

In regard to this clonotype: A read error may be the cause here, since a much bigger clone is one base away. The chain is built from TRBV5-4 and TRBJ2-7; possible D gene TRBD1, 7 bases. The CDR3 runs to 13 residues. V shed 4 bases and J shed 5 bases, with 13 bases lying between them. In germline, CDR1 is SGHNT, CDR2 YYREEE (reference sequence). The CDR3 here is CASSGGTADEQYF. The CDR3, as DNA: TGTGCCAGCAGCGGGGGGACAGCAGACGAGCAGTACTTC.

This clonotype was detected many times. The genes are TRBV6-5 and TRBJ1-4, with D unclear. The V end lost 5 bases, the J end lost 6 bases, and 10 bases lay between the germline ends. CDR3 size: 13 residues. Germline V gives CDR1 MNHEY, CDR2 SVGAGI. The CDR3 spells CASSRGRYEKLFF. Written as DNA, the CDR3 is TGTGCCAGCAGTAGAGGGCGGTATGAAAAACTGTTTTTT.

This clonotype was observed at least ten times. The chain combines TRBV7-9 with TRBJ1-4; 8 bases are shared with TRBD1. This CDR3 spans 14 amino acids. With V trimmed by 4 bases and J by 4 bases, 2 bases remained unmatched. Germline V gene lookup returns CDR1 SEHNR and CDR2 FQNEAQ (reference sequence). The CDR3 region is CASSSDRDNEKLFF. The CDR3 DNA is TGTGCCAGCAGCTCGGACAGGGATAATGAAAAACTGTTTTTT.

This clonotype was detected many times. The chain couples TRBV5-1 to TRBJ2-5; possibly TRBD2 for D (5 bases). Germline assignment: CDR1 SGHRS and CDR2 YFSETQ. Trimming took off 2 bases at V and 3 bases at J, with 8 bases between the two ends. The CDR3 is 13 residues long. CDR3 nucleotides: TGCGCCAGCAGCTTCCGAGCGGAAGAGACCCAGTACTTC. This gives the protein CASSFRAEETQYF.

The V gene is TRBV24-1, the J gene TRBJ2-1; 9 bases match TRBD2. Germline CDR1 and CDR2: KGHDR and SFDVKD. This CDR3 is built from 17 residues. V lost 2 bases to trimming and J lost 6 bases; unmatched junction nucleotides: 10. The chain's CDR3 is CATSDYLAGDDSNEQFF. The CDR3 DNA reads TGTGCCACCAGTGATTACTTAGCGGGAGATGATAGCAATGAGCAGTTCTTC.

At least ten counts were recorded for this clonotype. The CDR3 DNA follows: TGTGCCAGCAGCTATACTGGACCTGCGAACTACGAGCAGTACTTC. Its translation is CASSYTGPANYEQYF. The chain joins TRBV11-3 to TRBJ2-7, with D uncertain. Germline CDR1 is SGHNT and CDR2 is YENEEA. This CDR3 contains 15 residues. V was cut by 4 bases and J by 3 bases, with 16 bases left in between. The entire variable domain, with the rest obtained from reference TRBV11-3 and TRBJ2-7, is as follows: EAGVVQSPRYKIIEKKQPVAFWCNPISGHNTLYWYLQNLGQGPELLIRYENEEAVDDSQLPKDRFSAERLKGVDSTLKIQPAELGDSAVYLCASSYTGPANYEQYFGPGTRLTVT.

This clonotype has ten or more counts. Lacking the conserved final phenylalanine or tryptophan, this CDR3 likely reflects a read error. No DNA is shown, since the ends of the CDR3 on it are uncertain; the CDR3 is the one TCRdb lists. This chain links TRBV7-9 with TRBJ1-1. Per germline, CDR1 SEHNR and CDR2 FQNEAQ (reference sequence). The CDR3 extends over 10 residues, inclusive of both ends. The CDR3 spells CASSLVGGLI.

The chain uses TRBV29-1 and TRBJ2-1, with 10 bases matching TRBD1. CDR3 length: 13 amino acids. Germline trimming cut 3 bases from V and 10 bases from J; bases unmatched to any gene: 6. Germline CDR1 SQVTM, CDR2 ANQGSEA. CDR3 DNA: TGCAGCGTTGAGGGGACAGGGGTCGGGGAGCAGTTCTTC. It translates to CSVEGTGVGEQFF.

This chain connects TRBV6-5 to TRBJ2-5, with 8 bases fitting TRBD2. The CDR3 contains 15 residues. Germline loops: CDR1 MNHEY, CDR2 SVGAGI. Trimming at V came to 6 bases and at J to 3 bases, leaving 9 bases not matched to a gene. The CDR3 spells CASRPASGPKETQYF. CDR3 nucleotides: TGTGCCAGCAGGCCGGCTAGCGGGCCAAAAGAGACCCAGTACTTC.

This clonotype has a single count. Mismatch with germline at one junction end may stem from a read error. J is TRBJ2-2 and V is TRBV10-2; D not resolved. Germline values: CDR1 WSHSY, CDR2 SAAADI. CDR3 size: 14 residues. DNA for the CDR3: TGTGCCAGCAGTCTGACAACGAACACCGGGGAGCTGTTTTTT. It specifies CASSLTTNTGELFF.